Sequencing of this T cell receptor (beta chain) was carried out in a study of identifying expanded T cells in peripheral blood (dated by TCRdb to 2018 to 2020). Some background on the complete study: Four technical replicates, made by sequencing separate aliquots from the same pool of genomic DNA, were compared pairwise. What the work shows at the level of the full study, not this receptor alone: Between technical replicates the binomial model flagged 0.9 to 1.5 differentially abundant clones, whereas over about 2 weeks the binomial model flagged about 16.4 and over about four weeks roughly 20. The authors expected that over much longer intervals, such as months to years, biological variance in healthy repertoires might increase even further. Across all healthy donors, variance in clone template counts between approximately 2-week samples was found to increase significantly with total template count. Across all healthy-donor time intervals, the beta-binomial model significantly lowered both the number of clones called differentially abundant and the false-positive rate.

No immune events, such as infections, were documented for the healthy donors during the collection period. Time-dependent variance in a beta-binomial model of T-cell clone differential abundance was calibrated using healthy-donor blood repertoires as a training cohort. The training cohort included around ten healthy donors, of whom 3 were female and 7 were male. On average the donors were 43 years old, and their ages spanned roughly 29 to 70 years. Whole blood, obtained from a commercial supplier, was collected from each healthy donor at three time points spaced around 2 weeks apart. For immunosequencing, genomic DNA was extracted from unsorted whole blood. The CDR3 goes from the cysteine to the phenylalanine over 17 residues. Only CDR3 DNA remains: 51 bases, in frame from the first base. V is clipped by 4 bases and J by 1 base, and the sequence between their germline boundaries is 21 bases long. CDR1 and CDR2 are read off the germline V gene as SGHRS and YFSETQ.

About this clone: The antigen it recognizes is unknown. Base qualities are missing; no much larger clone stands one base away.

The immunoSEQ Assay, which uses bias-controlled multiplex PCR amplification of genomic DNA, was used to profile TCRbeta CDR3 regions. For the original study's pipeline: To quantify the absolute abundance of each unique TCRbeta CDR3 region, the sequences were collapsed and filtered. Two models were used to test differential abundance: a binomial model (Fisher-equivalent) and a beta-binomial model that adds time-dependent variance fitted from healthy donors. Clones with fewer than 5 combined templates were removed, and a clone was called differentially abundant if the clone's Benjamini-Hochberg FDR was below 0.01. The form v = (b*log(k)+a)^2 was used to model beta-binomial variance as a function of total template count across the two samples. Sourced from immuneACCESS, this table was stored by TCRdb with only in-frame sequences that have V and J called. A share of the clones is absent; for the studies checked, an unresolved V gene accounts for under half, and the remainder has no known explanation. D and trimming were read from the DNA, whereas the V and J calls and clone size are those reported in that table. The table for this sample lists under 95,000 clones; around 91% of them were counted only once. About 3% of the sample is in the top ten clones.

The chain employs TRBV5-1 and TRBJ2-7; TRBD1 might be the D gene, on 6 matching bases. The sequenced sample was blood. The TCR comes from a person aged 18 to 75 in good health. The CDR3 reads CASSTITSDGQSYEQYF. In nucleotides, the sequence is TGCGCCAGCAGCACCATTACCTCTGACGGACAGTCCTACGAGCAGTACTTC.